The entry below describes one T cell receptor (beta chain). The antigen is undetermined. The CDR3 spans 15 residues. CDR1 is SGDLS, CDR2 YYNGEE, per germline. The ends were cut back, 0 bases at V and 4 bases at J, with 12 bases in the middle. The sample belongs to a study of molecular identifiers for immune sequencing clone quantification. TCRdb recomputed calls from the PCR reads with MiXCR, one row per CDR3 protein. The data contain more than 450,000 distinct CDR3 sequences, 25% of them singletons. Overall study findings and caveats: Beyond 20 RNA copies, clones held over 99% of effector molecules, compared with under 1% in naive cells.

The clonotype was recovered from a human donor in good health. Some libraries in this study had Jurkat cell RNA spiked in. The V gene is TRBV9, the J gene TRBJ2-3, with D unclear. Material: naive CD8+ T cells from blood, with Jurkat cell RNA spiked in. This sample's subset: FACS-sorted CD8+CD4-CCR7+CD45RA+ naive T cells. In DNA form, the CDR3 reads TGTGCCAGCAGCGTAGGGGTTCAGGACCCAGATACGCAGTATTTT. Protein sequence: CASSVGVQDPDTQYF.